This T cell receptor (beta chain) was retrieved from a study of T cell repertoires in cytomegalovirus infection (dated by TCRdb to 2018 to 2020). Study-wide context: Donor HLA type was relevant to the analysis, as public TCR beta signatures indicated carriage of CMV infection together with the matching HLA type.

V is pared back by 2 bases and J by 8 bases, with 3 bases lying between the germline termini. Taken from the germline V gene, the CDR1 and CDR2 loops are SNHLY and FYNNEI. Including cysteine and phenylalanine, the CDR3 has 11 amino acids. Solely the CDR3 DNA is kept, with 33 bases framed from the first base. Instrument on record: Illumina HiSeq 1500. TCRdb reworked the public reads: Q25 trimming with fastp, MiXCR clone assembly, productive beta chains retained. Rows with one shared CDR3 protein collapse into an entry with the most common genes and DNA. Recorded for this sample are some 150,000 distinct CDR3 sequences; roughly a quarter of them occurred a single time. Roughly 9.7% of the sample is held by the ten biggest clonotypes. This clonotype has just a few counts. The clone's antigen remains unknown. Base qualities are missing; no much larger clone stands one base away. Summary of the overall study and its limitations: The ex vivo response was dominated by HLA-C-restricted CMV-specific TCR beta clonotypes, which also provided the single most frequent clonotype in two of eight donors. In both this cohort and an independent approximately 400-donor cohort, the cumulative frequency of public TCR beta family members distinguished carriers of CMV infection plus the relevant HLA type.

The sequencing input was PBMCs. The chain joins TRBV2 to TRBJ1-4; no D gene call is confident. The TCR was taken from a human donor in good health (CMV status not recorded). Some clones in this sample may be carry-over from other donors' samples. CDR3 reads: CASSEREKLFF. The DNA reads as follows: TGTGCCAGCAGTGAAAGGGAAAAACTGTTTTTT.